This TCR beta chain was captured by sequencing in a study of PD-1 blockade in classical Hodgkin lymphoma (dated by TCRdb to 2019 to 2021). For context, the study as a whole: Nivolumab dosing was 3 mg/kg intravenously every 2 weeks, continuing until either disease progression or unacceptable toxicity. To define a peripheral blood immune signature of response to PD-1 blockade in classical Hodgkin lymphoma, the study combined TCR beta sequencing with CyTOF. Beyond this particular receptor, the publication reports: Trial patients with a complete response had baseline diversity similar to that of newly diagnosed patients, while partial responders and progressors had significantly lower diversity. Only a single clinical trial cohort was studied, and what caused the repertoire differences, possibly disease activity or prior therapy, remained undefined. CD4+ but not CD8+ TCR diversity rose significantly by C4D1 (p=0.0027 vs p=0.16), most apparent in complete responders (p=0.02). Diversity was lower in patients who began nivolumab less than 1 year after ASCT, so these patients were left out of later analyses to avoid confounding by immune reconstitution. Baseline TCR diversity was reported to be lower in newly diagnosed patients than in healthy donors and to be lower still in relapsed/refractory patients.

The time point label on this specimen signifies: cycle 1 day 1 (C1D1), immediately before nivolumab initiation. All trial patients had relapsed after autologous stem cell transplantation, with cohorts A, B and C differing in prior brentuximab vedotin exposure. A total of around 59 patients with relapsed/refractory classical Hodgkin lymphoma made up the trial cohort, and each patient's best overall response was complete response, partial response or progressive disease. In the multi-cohort phase II CheckMate 205 trial, trial patients received single-agent nivolumab. An independent review committee assessed best overall response by applying the 2007 International Working Group response criteria. PBMCs from the trial were collected at three points: immediately before nivolumab initiation (C1D1), and during therapy at cycle 2 day 1 and cycle 4 day 1. Peripheral blood was collected in 8 mL Vacutainer Cell Preparation Tubes, from which PBMCs were isolated by centrifugation and then cryopreserved.

In the case of this clone: No antigen is known for it. No clone much larger than this one lies a single base away; base qualities are absent.

In the germline V gene, CDR1 corresponds to SGHVS and CDR2 to FQNEAQ. The CDR3 measures 15 amino acids from cysteine to phenylalanine. Only the CDR3 part of the read is kept: 45 bases, read in frame from the first base. V is cut by 5 bases and J by 3 bases, and the space between the germline ends is 17 bases. Genomic DNA was extracted with the Qiagen DNeasy kit from unsorted PBMCs and from negatively selected CD4+ and CD8+ fractions. Using primers that anneal to V and J segments, immunoSEQ multiplex PCR amplified the TCR beta CDR3 regions. A synthetic immune receptor repertoire was used to minimize amplification bias, and any residual bias was removed computationally once sequencing was done. In the authors' own workflow: Custom Python scripts were used to quantify repertoire diversity as the Shannon entropy index. Unsorted, CD4+ and CD8+ repertoires were analyzed separately, except in combined analyses where CD4+ and CD8+ sequences were merged in silico. Clonal expansion was defined as a frequency increase of at least 2-fold after treatment compared with C1D1, and clones undetected at baseline were assigned a pseudocount of 0.5. Clones with 0 or 1 copy at C1D1 were defined as singleton clones, while clones with 2 or more copies were defined as non-singleton clones. Clones expanded in unsorted samples were labelled as CD4+, CD8+ or unknown by matching protein sequences in sorted samples from the same patient. Wilcoxon tests were applied to paired samples to test diversity changes from C1D1 to C4D1. Here the immuneACCESS table is served through TCRdb, limited to in-frame sequences with V and J called. Missing clones are a known gap in these copies; in checked studies unresolved V genes cover under half, and the rest lacks a known reason. That table is the source of V, J and clone size, and D and trimming were worked out from the DNA. This sample is represented by about 46,000 clones; 65% to 85% of them were singletons. The top ten clones comprise 11% of the sample.

This sequence was found in a human donor with classical Hodgkin lymphoma. This material consisted of peripheral blood mononuclear cells (PBMCs), taken at baseline. The sequence is built from TRBV7-8 and TRBJ2-7; the D gene is perhaps TRBD1, on 7 matching bases. The sequenced DNA is TGTGCCAGCAGCCAGGGGGGTACCGGAATCTACGAGCAGTACTTC. Its protein reads: CASSQGGTGIYEQYF.